This T cell receptor beta chain was found in a study of T cells in Graves' hyperthyroidism and ophthalmopathy. Study at large: Peripheral blood was secured at the point of initial diagnosis, before any treatment. Points from the study as a whole: In the analysis, a 13 V-J model separated ophthalmopathy from stable hyperthyroidism.

As to this clonotype: The antigen is undetermined.

After removal of 6 bases from V and 9 bases from J, the junction contained 11 bases not matched to a gene. The CDR3 is 14 residues long. CDR1 and CDR2 from the germline V gene are DFQATT and SNEGSKA (reference sequence). At least 3 on the Clinical Activity Score was recorded for ophthalmopathy patients, who also had NOSPECS grade at least 4 and duration under 3 months. Uncontrolled infections, other autoimmune diseases, pregnancy or lactation led to exclusion of patients. RNA transcripts provided the source from which TCR beta CDR3 regions were amplified. The TCR CDR3 was amplified in a first-round RT-PCR using the HTBI primer set. TCRdb passed the multiplex PCR reads through MiXCR, listing each CDR3 protein once. The table shows around 350,000 distinct CDR3 sequences, with 13% to 15% occurring only once.

The sequence came from a woman aged 55-70 years with Graves' ophthalmopathy. V is TRBV20-1 and J is TRBJ2-2; 9 nucleotides match TRBD1. Specimen: blood. The CDR3 loop reads CSAKHPTGGRELFF. CDR3 in DNA: TGCAGTGCAAAACATCCAACAGGGGGCCGGGAGCTGTTTTTT.